These 29 T cell receptor beta chains were all obtained from the same sample, sequenced in a study of long-term antiretroviral therapy in people with HIV. An immunoSEQ assay, version v3.0, was performed at survey level. Data came from immunoSEQ multiplex PCR; TCRdb stores just in-frame clones and leaves some out. The data show 20,000 to 25,000 clones, around 79% seen once. The sequences come from unsorted PBMCs, collected 0.3 years after starting antiretroviral therapy. These receptors all stem from a man aged 45 to 65 with HIV.

The DNA of the CDR3 is TGCGCCAGCAGCCGTTCCGAGACAGGCCTCAAAGAGACCCAGTACTTC. It codes for CASSRSETGLKETQYF. V usage is TRBV4-1 and J usage is TRBJ2-5, with D perhaps TRBD1 (6 bases). V was cut by 4 bases and J by 3 bases, with 18 bases left in between. Per germline, CDR1 MGHRA and CDR2 YSYEKL. The CDR3 runs 16 residues.

The CDR3 DNA reads TGTGCCAGCAGCTTATCAGGGACAGTTTTTCGTGCAGATACGCAGTATTTT. As protein: CASSLSGTVFRADTQYF. The rearrangement uses TRBV11-2 and TRBJ2-3; TRBD1 aligns across 7 bases. The CDR3 consists of 17 residues. CDR1 is SGHAT, CDR2 FQNNGV, per germline. Germline trimming cut 2 bases from V and 4 bases from J; bases unmatched to any gene: 12.

This clone was picked up a small number of times. This chain links TRBV7-9 with TRBJ1-4; D call uncertain. Trimming took off 0 bases at V and 5 bases at J, with 16 bases between the two ends. Germline CDR1 SEHNR, CDR2 FQNEAQ (reference sequence). This CDR3 has 17 residues. The CDR3 here is CASSLARGTGLNEKLFF. The CDR3 DNA reads as TGTGCCAGCAGCTTAGCGCGTGGAACGGGATTGAATGAAAAACTGTTTTTT.

The chain couples TRBV5-6 to TRBJ1-3, with 9 bases matching TRBD1. Germline CDR1 and CDR2: SGHDT and YYEEEE. The CDR3 is 16 amino acids. With V trimmed by 4 bases and J by 2 bases, 7 bases remained unmatched. CDR3 sequence reads: CASSLRDRAAGNTIYF. CDR3 bases: TGTGCCAGCAGCCTTAGGGACAGGGCGGCTGGAAACACCATATATTTT.

V gene TRBV5-1 combines with J gene TRBJ1-2; D unclear. The CDR3 loop spans 12 amino acids. Germline V gene lookup returns CDR1 SGHRS and CDR2 YFSETQ. V gave up 0 bases and J gave up 8 bases, with 8 bases separating them. CDR3 nucleotides: TGCGCCAGCAGCTTGGACCTCCGGGGCTACACCTTC. It translates to CASSLDLRGYTF.

This chain connects TRBV30 to TRBJ1-2; D gene unclear. The CDR3 runs to 13 residues. Trimming pared 2 bases from V and 4 bases from J, leaving 11 bases between. Germline CDR1 is GTSNPN and CDR2 is SVGIG (reference sequence). Here the CDR3 reads CAWSLVAVYGYTF. CDR3 sequence (DNA): TGTGCCTGGAGTCTAGTGGCGGTCTATGGCTACACCTTC.

The CDR3 nucleotides read TGTGCCAGCAGTGATCTAATGCAGGGTGAACGCGAAAAACTGTTTTTT. This codes for CASSDLMQGEREKLFF. The V gene is TRBV25-1, the J gene TRBJ1-4, with TRBD1 as a possible D gene (5 bases). This CDR3 comprises 16 residues. V shed 3 bases and J shed 8 bases, with 19 bases lying between them. Per the germline V gene, CDR1 is MGHDK and CDR2 is SYGVNS. Complete variable domain (other parts from reference TRBV25-1 and TRBJ1-4): EADIYQTPRYLVIGTGKKITLECSQTMGHDKMYWYQQDPGMELHLIHYSYGVNSTEKGDLSSESTVSRIRTEHFPLTLESARPSHTSQYLCASSDLMQGEREKLFFGSGTQLSVL.

The rearrangement links TRBV21-1 to TRBJ1-1; no check of the table's D call, TRBD1, against the DNA was made. TRBV21-1 is described as a pseudogene. The CDR3 spans 16 residues. The CDR3 loop is CASSKAVGRGYHEAFF. CDR3 DNA sequence: TGTGCCAGCAGCAAAGCCGTGGGCAGGGGGTACCATGAAGCTTTCTTT.

This chain links TRBV5-1 with TRBJ1-1; D perhaps matches TRBD1 (6 bases). Trimming pared 1 base from V and 6 bases from J, leaving 16 bases between. The germline V gene has CDR1 SGHRS and CDR2 YFSETQ. The CDR3 totals 15 residues. The CDR3 sequence: CASSLFGGPRAEAFF. CDR3 sequence (DNA): TGCGCCAGCAGCTTGTTTGGGGGGCCTAGGGCTGAAGCTTTCTTT.

This chain uses TRBV30 with TRBJ2-1; 12 bases are shared with TRBD1. Per the germline V gene, CDR1 is GTSNPN and CDR2 is SVGIG (reference sequence). The CDR3 consists of 18 residues. V lost 1 base, J lost 4 bases, and 11 bases stayed unmatched. CDR3 sequence (DNA): TGTGCCTGGAGTGACCAGAAGTGGGGACAGGGGGCATACAATGAGCAGTTCTTC. Residues: CAWSDQKWGQGAYNEQFF.

This rearrangement joins TRBV6-5 to TRBJ1-1, with a possible D match to TRBD1 (5 bases). With 5 bases removed from V and 1 base from J, the gap between germline ends came to 14 bases. CDR3 length: 15 residues. Germline V gene lookup returns CDR1 MNHEY and CDR2 SVGAGI. The CDR3 region is CASSQGTEGNTEAFF. CDR3 nucleotides: TGTGCCAGCAGTCAGGGAACGGAAGGGAACACTGAAGCTTTCTTT.

This clone was counted only a few times. CDR3 DNA sequence: TGTGCCAGTAGTCTCGATTGGCAGGGCTCCTTTATCACCATGAACACTGAAGCTTTCTTT. This sequence encodes CASSLDWQGSFITMNTEAFF. The V and J genes are TRBV19 and TRBJ1-1; D is possibly TRBD1 (5 bases). Germline CDR1 reads LNHDA; CDR2 reads SQIVND (reference sequence). This CDR3 contains 20 residues. Trimming took 5 bases from V and 0 from J, leaving 28 bases between them.

The chain is built from TRBV29-1 and TRBJ2-2; D not certain. With 6 bases removed from V and 1 base from J, the gap between germline ends came to 6 bases. CDR3 length equals 12 residues. CDR1 is SQVTM and CDR2 is ANQGSEA in the germline V gene. The CDR3 sequence is CSVPGNTGELFF. In nucleotides, the CDR3 is TGCAGCGTCCCTGGGAACACCGGGGAGCTGTTTTTT.

V is TRBV4-3 and J is TRBJ1-4, with 10 bases identical to TRBD1. After removal of 1 base from V and 8 bases from J, the junction contained 10 bases not matched to a gene. CDR3 size: 17 residues. Per the germline V gene, CDR1 is LGHNA and CDR2 is YSLEER. CDR3 nucleotide sequence: TGCGCCAGCAGCCAAGTCGGGCCCGGGACAGGGGAGGAAAAACTGTTTTTT. This encodes CASSQVGPGTGEEKLFF.

The chain carries TRBV19 and TRBJ1-2; weak D call: TRBD1 (5 bases). V lost 9 bases to trimming and J lost 4 bases, with 21 bases between them. Germline V gives CDR1 LNHDA, CDR2 SQIVND (reference sequence). This CDR3 contains 15 residues. The CDR3 spells CASSRGEVPSYGYTF. As DNA, the CDR3 is TGTGCCAGCTCACGAGGGGAGGTCCCCTCCTATGGCTACACCTTC.

This clone was counted only a few times. The chain is built from TRBV19 and TRBJ1-1; a possible D gene is TRBD1 (5 bases). The CDR3 extends over 13 amino acids. Trimming took 3 bases from V and 1 from J, leaving 6 bases between them. Germline CDR1 LNHDA, CDR2 SQIVND (reference sequence). The CDR3 protein is CASSMQGNTEAFF. The CDR3 DNA sequence: TGTGCCAGTAGTATGCAGGGGAACACTGAAGCTTTCTTT.

For the CDR3, the DNA is TGTGCCAGCAGTCCCACTGGGAGGCATGGCTACACCTTC. As protein: CASSPTGRHGYTF. The chain has TRBV27 and TRBJ1-2; D is unresolved. CDR3 length equals 13 residues. V lost 5 bases to trimming and J lost 6 bases, with 13 bases between them. From germline, CDR1 is MNHEY and CDR2 SMNVEV (reference sequence).

The chain has TRBV4-3 and TRBJ2-7; the D gene is possibly TRBD1 (6 bases). This CDR3 contains 15 residues. Germline V gene lookup returns CDR1 LGHNA and CDR2 YSLEER. The germline V and J ends were trimmed by 0 bases and 3 bases, with 12 bases remaining between them. CDR3 sequence: CASSQDSTGNYEQYF. The CDR3 DNA reads as TGCGCCAGCAGCCAAGATTCGACAGGCAACTACGAGCAGTACTTC.

This clone appeared a few times. The genes are TRBV27 and TRBJ2-7; 14 positions agree with TRBD2. There are 15 residues in the CDR3. The V gene's germline CDR1 is MNHEY and CDR2 SMNVEV (reference sequence). V lost 5 bases to trimming and J lost 7 bases; unmatched junction nucleotides: 7. CDR3 DNA sequence: TGTGCCAGCAGTCCGACTAGCGGGGGGGCGAGTGAGCAGTACTTC. This sequence encodes CASSPTSGGASEQYF.

The chain recombines TRBV7-2 with TRBJ2-3; D uncertain. The CDR3 is 13 amino acids. Trimming took off 4 bases at V and 4 bases at J, with 9 bases between the two ends. CDR1 is SGHTA, CDR2 FQGNSA, per germline. CDR3 DNA sequence: TGTGCCAGCAGCTATTGGGGTCCAGATACGCAGTATTTT. This sequence encodes CASSYWGPDTQYF.

V is TRBV10-1 and J is TRBJ2-1, with 11 bases aligning to TRBD2. CDR3 length: 14 residues. Trimming at V came to 5 bases and at J to 7 bases, leaving 4 bases not matched to a gene. The V gene's germline CDR1 is WNHNN and CDR2 SYGVQD (reference sequence). The CDR3 here is CASSHSGRANEQFF. Here the CDR3 DNA reads TGCGCCAGCAGTCATAGCGGGAGGGCTAATGAGCAGTTCTTC.

In this sample, this clone turned up once. In DNA, the CDR3 is TGCGCCAGCAGCTTGGCCCGAGGCGGCTCTGCAACTAATGAAAAACTGTTTTTT. It encodes CASSLARGGSATNEKLFF. The chain carries TRBV5-1 and TRBJ1-4; D not certain. Per the germline V gene, CDR1 is SGHRS and CDR2 is YFSETQ. Deletions cut 0 bases from V and 0 bases from J, with 15 bases between. CDR3 length equals 18 residues.

J is TRBJ2-1 and V is TRBV28, with D uncertain. CDR1 and CDR2 from the germline V gene are MDHEN and SYDVKM. The CDR3 covers 12 residues. V gave up 4 bases and J gave up 9 bases, with 10 bases separating them. The CDR3 loop reads CASSSQPSEQFF. CDR3 sequence (DNA): TGTGCCAGCAGTTCACAGCCGAGTGAGCAGTTCTTC.

The chain joins TRBV15 to TRBJ2-7; D is possibly TRBD2 (5 bases). Trimming left V 1 base short and J 3 bases short, with 10 bases between. Germline loops: CDR1 LNHNV, CDR2 YYDKDF (reference sequence). The CDR3 loop spans 14 amino acids. DNA for the CDR3: TGTGCCACCAGCAGAGGGACTGGAAACTACGAGCAGTACTTC. Translating it yields CATSRGTGNYEQYF.

This chain joins TRBV4-3 and TRBJ2-5; perhaps TRBD2 as D (5 bases). Trimming stripped 0 bases from V and 6 bases from J, with 11 bases between. The CDR3 totals 14 residues. Germline loops: CDR1 LGHNA, CDR2 YSLEER. As DNA, the CDR3 is TGCGCCAGCAGCCAAGAAACTAGGAGACAGACCCAGTACTTC. Amino acids: CASSQETRRQTQYF.

This chain links TRBV15 with TRBJ1-2, with TRBD1 matching 7 bases. CDR1 LNHNV and CDR2 YYDKDF come from the germline V gene (reference sequence). Unmatched junction bases numbered 2, after V lost 0 bases and J lost 4 bases. The CDR3 is 14 residues long. Here the CDR3 reads CATSRDRQGYGYTF. CDR3 nucleotides: TGTGCCACCAGCAGAGACAGACAGGGCTATGGCTACACCTTC.

This chain joins TRBV13 and TRBJ1-3; TRBD1 might be the D (5 bases). Germline V gene lookup returns CDR1 PRHDT and CDR2 FYEKMQ (reference sequence). The CDR3 runs to 15 residues. With 4 bases removed from V and 1 base from J, the gap between germline ends came to 11 bases. For the CDR3, the DNA is TGTGCCAGCAGCTCGGGACCTATTTCTGGAAACACCATATATTTT. This sequence encodes CASSSGPISGNTIYF. Full variable domain (rest looked up from reference TRBV13 and TRBJ1-3): AAGVIQSPRHLIKEKRETATLKCYPIPRHDTVYWYQQGPGQDPQFLISFYEKMQSDKGSIPDRFSAQQFSDYHSELNMSSLELGDSALYFCASSSGPISGNTIYFGEGSWLTVV.

J is TRBJ2-1 and V is TRBV9; 7 bases are a match to TRBD2. This CDR3 is 15 amino acids long. Trimming took 1 base from V and 1 from J; bases not matched to a gene: 2. The germline V gene has CDR1 SGDLS and CDR2 YYNGEE. CDR3 sequence reads: CASSVRGGSYNEQFF. CDR3 nucleotide sequence: TGTGCCAGCAGCGTAAGGGGAGGGTCCTACAATGAGCAGTTCTTC.

Turning to this clone: In the same sample, other DNA sequences code for this CDR3. The chain carries TRBV7-9 and TRBJ2-7, with D tentatively TRBD1 or TRBD2 (5 bases each). Deletions cut 4 bases from V and 0 bases from J, with 19 bases between. Germline V gives CDR1 SEHNR, CDR2 FQNEAQ (reference sequence). CDR3 length: 17 residues. The CDR3 coding sequence is TGTGCCAGCAGCTCGTCCCCCGGGGCGTCGAGCTCCTACGAGCAGTACTTC. Translated: CASSSSPGASSSYEQYF. Full variable domain (outside the CDR3, taken from reference TRBV7-9 and TRBJ2-7): DTGVSQNPRHKITKRGQNVTFRCDPISEHNRLYWYRQTLGQGPEFLTYFQNEAQLEKSRLLSDRFSAERPKGSFSTLEIQRTEQGDSAMYLCASSSSPGASSSYEQYFGPGTRLTVT.